This T cell receptor (beta chain) was obtained from a study of blood T cell repertoires in COVID-19. Study background: PBMCs, B-cell-depleted T cells, or T cells provided the cDNA or gDNA that made up the material.

As processed by the authors: Quantification of nucleated cells was approximated via reference gene primer amplification. Some clones are missing from TCRdb's copy, which holds only in-frame ones; the method was immunoSEQ multiplex PCR. That table gives V, J and clone size, and the DNA gave D and trimming. Seen here are 28,000 or so clones, around 87% observed once, and the top ten hold approximately 10%. Per the germline V gene, CDR1 is SGHVS and CDR2 is FQNEAQ. The CDR3 runs to 17 residues. The V gene end was trimmed by 2 bases and the J gene end by 0 bases; junction bases not matched to a gene: 8. Sequencing was done on a sample of peripheral blood. This sequence joins TRBV7-8 and TRBJ1-1; 8 bases line up with TRBD1. The receptor's source is a man aged 70-80 years with acute or convalescent COVID-19. Written as DNA, the CDR3 is TGTGCCAGCAGCTTAAGACAGGGGATGAACTTGAACACTGAAGCTTTCTTT. This gives the protein CASSLRQGMNLNTEAFF.